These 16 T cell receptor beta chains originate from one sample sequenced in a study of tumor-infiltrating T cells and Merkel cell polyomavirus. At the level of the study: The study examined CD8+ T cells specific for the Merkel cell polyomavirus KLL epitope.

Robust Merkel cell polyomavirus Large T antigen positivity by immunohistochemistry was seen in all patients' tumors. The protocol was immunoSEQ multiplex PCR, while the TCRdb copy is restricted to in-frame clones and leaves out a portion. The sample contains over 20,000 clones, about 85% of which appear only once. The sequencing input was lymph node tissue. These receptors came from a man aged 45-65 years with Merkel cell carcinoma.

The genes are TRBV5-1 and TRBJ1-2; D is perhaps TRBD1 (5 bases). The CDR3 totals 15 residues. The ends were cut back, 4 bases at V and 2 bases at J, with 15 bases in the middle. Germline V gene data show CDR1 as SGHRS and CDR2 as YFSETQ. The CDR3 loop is CASSPAGGYNYGYTF. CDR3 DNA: TGCGCCAGCAGCCCGGCCGGGGGATACAACTATGGCTACACCTTC.

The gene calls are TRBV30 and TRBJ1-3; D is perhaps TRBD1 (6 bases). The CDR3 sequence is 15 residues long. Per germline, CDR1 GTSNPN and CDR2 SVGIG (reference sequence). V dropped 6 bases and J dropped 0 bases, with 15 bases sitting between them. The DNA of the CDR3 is TGTGCCTGCCCAGGGACATTGAACTCTGGAAACACCATATATTTT. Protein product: CACPGTLNSGNTIYF.

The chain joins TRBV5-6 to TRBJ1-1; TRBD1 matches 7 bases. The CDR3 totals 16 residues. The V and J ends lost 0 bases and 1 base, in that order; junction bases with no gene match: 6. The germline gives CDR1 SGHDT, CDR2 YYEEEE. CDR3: CASSLVLKGANTEAFF. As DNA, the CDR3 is TGTGCCAGCAGCTTGGTGTTGAAGGGGGCGAACACTGAAGCTTTCTTT.

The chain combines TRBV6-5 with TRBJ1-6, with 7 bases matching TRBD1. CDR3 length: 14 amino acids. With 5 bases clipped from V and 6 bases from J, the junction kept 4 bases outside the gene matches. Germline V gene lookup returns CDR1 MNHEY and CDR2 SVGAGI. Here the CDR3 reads CASSRTGSNSPLHF. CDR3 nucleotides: TGTGCCAGCAGTCGGACAGGCTCTAATTCACCCCTCCACTTT.

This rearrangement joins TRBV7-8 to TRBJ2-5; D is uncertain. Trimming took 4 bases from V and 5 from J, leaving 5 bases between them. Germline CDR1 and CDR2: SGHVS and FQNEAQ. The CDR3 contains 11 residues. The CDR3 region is CASSSIETQYF. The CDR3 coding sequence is TGTGCCAGCAGCTCCATTGAGACCCAGTACTTC.

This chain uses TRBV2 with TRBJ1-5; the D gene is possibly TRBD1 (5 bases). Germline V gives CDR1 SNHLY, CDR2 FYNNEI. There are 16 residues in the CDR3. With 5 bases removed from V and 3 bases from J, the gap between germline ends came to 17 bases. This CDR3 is CASSMGGGRNNQPQHF. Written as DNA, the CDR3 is TGTGCCAGCAGTATGGGGGGGGGAAGAAACAATCAGCCCCAGCATTTT.

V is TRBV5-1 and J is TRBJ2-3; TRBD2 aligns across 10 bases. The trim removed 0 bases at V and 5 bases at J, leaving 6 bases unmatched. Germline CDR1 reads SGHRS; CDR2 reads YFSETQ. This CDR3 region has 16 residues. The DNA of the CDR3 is TGCGCCAGCAGCTTGGAGAGCGGGGGGGCCCAAGATACGCAGTATTTT. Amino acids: CASSLESGGAQDTQYF. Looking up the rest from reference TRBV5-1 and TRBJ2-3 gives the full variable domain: KAGVTQTPRYLIKTRGQQVTLSCSPISGHRSVSWYQQTPGQGLQFLFEYFSETQRNKGNFPGRFSGRQFSNSRSEMNVSTLELGDSALYLCASSLESGGAQDTQYFGPGTRLTVL.

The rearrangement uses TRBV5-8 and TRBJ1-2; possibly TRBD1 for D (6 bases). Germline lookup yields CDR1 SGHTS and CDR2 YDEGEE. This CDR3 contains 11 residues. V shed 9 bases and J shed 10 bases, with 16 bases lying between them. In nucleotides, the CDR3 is TGTGCCACCCGAACAGGGCTTGACTACACCTTC. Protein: CATRTGLDYTF.

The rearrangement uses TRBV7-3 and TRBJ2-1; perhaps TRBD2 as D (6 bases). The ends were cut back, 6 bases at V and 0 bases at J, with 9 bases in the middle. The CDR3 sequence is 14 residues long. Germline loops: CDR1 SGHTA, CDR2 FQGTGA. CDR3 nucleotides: TGTGCCAGCAGTATCGGGAGCTCCTACAATGAGCAGTTCTTC. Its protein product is CASSIGSSYNEQFF.

CDR3 in amino acids: CASTVAGGQGNIQYF. As DNA, the CDR3 is TGTGCCAGCACCGTAGCGGGGGGGCAGGGAAACATTCAGTACTTC. The genes are TRBV28 and TRBJ2-4, with 11 bases lining up with TRBD2. V was clipped by 7 bases and J by 6 bases; unmatched bases: 8. Germline V gives CDR1 MDHEN, CDR2 SYDVKM. The CDR3 spans 15 residues.

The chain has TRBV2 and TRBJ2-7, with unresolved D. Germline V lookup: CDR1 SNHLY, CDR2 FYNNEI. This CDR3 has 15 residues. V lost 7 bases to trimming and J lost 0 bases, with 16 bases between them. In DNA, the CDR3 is TGTGCCAGCATTGCAGCGCCCCAGGTCTCCTACGAGCAGTACTTC. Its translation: CASIAAPQVSYEQYF. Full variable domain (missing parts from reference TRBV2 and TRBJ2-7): EPEVTQTPSHQVTQMGQEVILRCVPISNHLYFYWYRQILGQKVEFLVSFYNNEISEKSEIFDDQFSVERPDGSNFTLKIRSTKLEDSAMYFCASIAAPQVSYEQYFGPGTRLTVT.

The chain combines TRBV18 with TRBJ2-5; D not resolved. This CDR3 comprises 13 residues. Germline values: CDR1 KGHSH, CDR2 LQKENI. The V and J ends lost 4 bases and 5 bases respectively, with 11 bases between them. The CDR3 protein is CASSRWSAETQYF. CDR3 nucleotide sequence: TGTGCCAGCTCACGTTGGAGTGCGGAGACCCAGTACTTC.

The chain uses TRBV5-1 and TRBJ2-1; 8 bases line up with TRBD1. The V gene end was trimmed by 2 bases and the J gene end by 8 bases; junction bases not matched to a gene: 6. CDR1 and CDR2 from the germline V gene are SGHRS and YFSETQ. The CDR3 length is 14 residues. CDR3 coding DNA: TGCGCCAGCAGCTTAGGACAGGGAGGAGATGAGCAGTTCTTC. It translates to CASSLGQGGDEQFF.

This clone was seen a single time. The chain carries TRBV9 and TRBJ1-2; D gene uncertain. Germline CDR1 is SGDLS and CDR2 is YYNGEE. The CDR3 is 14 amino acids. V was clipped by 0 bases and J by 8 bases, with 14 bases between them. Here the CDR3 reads CASSVEPGIRGYTF. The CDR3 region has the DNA TGTGCCAGCAGCGTAGAACCAGGTATCAGGGGCTACACCTTC. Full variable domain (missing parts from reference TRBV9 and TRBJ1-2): DSGVTQTPKHLITATGQRVTLRCSPRSGDLSVYWYQQSLDQGLQFLIQYYNGEERAKGNILERFSAQQFPDLHSELNLSSLELGDSALYFCASSVEPGIRGYTFGSGTRLTVV.

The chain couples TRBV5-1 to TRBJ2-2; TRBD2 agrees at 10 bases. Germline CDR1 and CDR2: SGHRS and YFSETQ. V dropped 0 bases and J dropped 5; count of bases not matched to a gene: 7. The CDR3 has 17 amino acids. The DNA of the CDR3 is TGCGCCAGCAGCTTGGGTCTAGCGGGAGACGGTACCGGGGAGCTGTTTTTT. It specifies CASSLGLAGDGTGELFF.

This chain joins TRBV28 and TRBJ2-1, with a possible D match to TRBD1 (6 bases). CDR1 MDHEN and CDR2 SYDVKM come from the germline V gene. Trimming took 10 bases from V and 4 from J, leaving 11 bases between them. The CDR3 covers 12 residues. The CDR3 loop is CATFQGYNEQFF. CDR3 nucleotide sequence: TGTGCCACCTTCCAGGGGTACAATGAGCAGTTCTTC.